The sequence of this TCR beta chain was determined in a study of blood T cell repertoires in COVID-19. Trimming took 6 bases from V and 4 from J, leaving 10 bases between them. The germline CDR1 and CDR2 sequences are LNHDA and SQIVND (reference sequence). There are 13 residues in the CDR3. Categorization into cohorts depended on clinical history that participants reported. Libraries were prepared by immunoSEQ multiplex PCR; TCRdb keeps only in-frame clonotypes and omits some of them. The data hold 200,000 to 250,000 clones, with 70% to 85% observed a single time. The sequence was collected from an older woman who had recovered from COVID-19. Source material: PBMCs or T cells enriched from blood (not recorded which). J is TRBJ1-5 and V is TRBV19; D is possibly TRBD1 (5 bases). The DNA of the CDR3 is TGTGCCAGTAGGGCAGGGTTAAATCAGCCCCAGCATTTT. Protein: CASRAGLNQPQHF.